Included here is one T cell receptor beta chain sequence, with context. Which antigen it targets is not known. No much larger clone exists at a distance of one base, and base qualities are not known. These data are taken from a study of shared clonotypes between healthy human individuals (TCRdb year 2020). At the level of the whole study: The cohort included three men and two women between 18 and 49 years of age. Per donor, three plates each were used for CD4 naive and CD4 memory, two for CD8 naive, and one for CD8 memory. To estimate repertoire size and how much clonotypes are shared between individuals, the study performed deep sequencing of blood TCR repertoires from 4 to 6 healthy adults. Libraries were prepared and TCR repertoires were sequenced by different laboratories using diverse techniques, in order to increase sequencing depth and limit assay-specific biases. Each donor's leukapheresis produced roughly between roughly 0.85 and 9.5 billion PBMCs.

CD8 naive samples were obtained by positive selection for CCR7 among CD45RO-negative cells, yielding a CD45RA+CCR7+ population from which TemRA cells were excluded. The donors were healthy, HIV-negative adults who had no recently reported acute infections or vaccinations. All donors were Caucasian adults living in Nashville, Tennessee, USA. Blood was collected by leukapheresis, and PBMCs were isolated by Ficoll-Histopaque density gradient centrifugation and then cryopreserved in liquid nitrogen vapor phase. Analytical flow cytometry was used to check the purity and quantity of each magnetically sorted T cell population. From each sorted fraction, genomic DNA was isolated and quantified by UV absorbance on a Nanodrop 2000c. V loses 0 bases, J loses 6 bases, and the germline ends lie 8 bases apart. The germline V gene encodes CDR1 MNHNY and CDR2 SVGAGI (reference sequence). The CDR3 sequence holds 14 residues, the cysteine and phenylalanine included. CDR3 DNA is the only sequence kept; it has 42 bases, read in frame from the first base.

What the authors observed across the whole study: The genetic and exposure-history diversity represented was limited by the small number of donors. Pairwise subsampling led to the expectation that sequencing depth would affect the degree of clonotype sharing among donors. Sharing across several donors was observed for roughly 5% of naive CD4, 3% to 3.5% of naive CD8, roughly 2.4% of memory CD4, and less than 0.45% of memory CD8 clonotypes. Sampling was restricted to blood, and TCR repertoires in tissues likely differ from the TCR repertoires found in blood. Higher generation probabilities were observed for clonotypes shared by all four sorted-subset donors than for non-shared clonotypes. Incomplete sequencing was indicated by rarefaction of sorted-subset datasets, despite the large sequencing depth. Estimated clonotype richness was generally larger for naive than for memory subsets.

Using the deep immunoSEQ assay, TCR CDR3 regions were amplified from genomic DNA by multiplex PCR. Extracted genomic DNA from each cell subset was spread evenly across all wells of several immunoSEQ 96-well plates, with each plate serving as a replicate. For sorted subsets, each replicate PCR was loaded with approximately 200 ng genomic DNA, equivalent to 32,000 or so T cell genomes. Purified libraries were measured with a Qubit 3.0 fluorometer, size-checked on a Bioanalyzer 2100, and measured again with the KAPA Library Quantification kit. Each immunoSEQ 96-well plate was sequenced on its own single-read 150-cycle Illumina NextSeq 550 flow cell. Processing in the source paper ran as follows. The immunoSEQ output contained only junctional sequences without quality scores, so filtering could not match that applied to full-length reads. To assign V/J genes and CDR3, sequences were annotated using PyIR, a Python wrapper for IgBLAST v1.9, with IMGT germline references. Any read was removed if the V/J assignment was weak (E-value above 1e-6), the CDR3 was missing, or the read contained stop codons, out-of-frame junctions, or ambiguous translated residues. V3J clonotypes were defined as sequences sharing an identical inferred V gene, J gene, and CDR3 amino acid sequence. The percentage overlap between two repertoires was calculated by dividing the number of shared unique clonotypes by the size of the smaller repertoire. RTK rarefaction, the Chao1 estimator, and Recon v2.1 estimates of unobserved clonotypes were used to assess repertoire richness. Generation probabilities were computed with OLGA for all TCRbeta clonotypes obtained by the gDNA method from four donors. The clones in this table, taken by TCRdb from immuneACCESS, are in-frame only. Not every clone is retained; where verified, under half of the shortfall comes from an unresolved V gene, and the cause of the rest is unknown. That table supplies the V and J calls and clone size; D and trimming were determined from the DNA. This sample has about 2,200,000 clones in its table, and about 93% of those were observed once. Around 1.7% of the sample goes to the ten largest clones.

This TCR was recovered from a man younger than 35 in good health. Some clones in this sample may be carry-over from other donors' samples. Sequencing used naive CD8+ T cells from PBMCs. Taken with the paper, the label for cell subset or site translates to: CD45RA+CCR7+. This sequence uses TRBV6-6 and TRBJ2-2; the D gene is perhaps TRBD2, on 6 matching bases. The CDR3: CASSYSEGPGELFF. The DNA sequence is given as TGTGCCAGCAGTTACTCGGAGGGGCCCGGGGAGCTGTTTTTT.